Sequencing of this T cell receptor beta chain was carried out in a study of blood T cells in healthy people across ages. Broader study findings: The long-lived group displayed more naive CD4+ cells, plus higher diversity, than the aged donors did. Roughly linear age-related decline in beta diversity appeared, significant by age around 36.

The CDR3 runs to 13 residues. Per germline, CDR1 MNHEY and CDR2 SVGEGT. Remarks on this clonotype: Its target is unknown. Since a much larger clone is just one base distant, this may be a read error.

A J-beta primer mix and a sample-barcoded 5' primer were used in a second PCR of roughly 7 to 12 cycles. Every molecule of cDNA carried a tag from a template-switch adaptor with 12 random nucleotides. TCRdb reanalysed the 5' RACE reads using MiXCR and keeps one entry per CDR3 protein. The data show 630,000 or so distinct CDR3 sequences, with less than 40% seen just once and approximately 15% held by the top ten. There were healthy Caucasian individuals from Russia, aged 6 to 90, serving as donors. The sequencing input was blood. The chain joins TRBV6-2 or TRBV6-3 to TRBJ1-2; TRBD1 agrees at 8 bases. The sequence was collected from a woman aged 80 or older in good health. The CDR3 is CASGYSTGDGYTF. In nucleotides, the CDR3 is TGTGCCAGCGGTTACTCGACAGGGGATGGCTACACCTTC.